The 10 T cell receptor beta chains below all came from one sample that was sequenced in a study of T cells after yellow fever vaccination. Each CDR3 protein gets one entry after TCRdb re-called the 5' RACE reads with MiXCR. Among a few hundred thousand distinct CDR3 sequences listed, 7% to 10% were seen once. The specimen was PBMCs, collected around 45 days after the first yellow fever vaccination. The receptors here all came from a young man who received the YFV17D yellow fever vaccine.

Comments on this clonotype: Given a much more abundant clone one base away, this may be a read error. This rearrangement joins TRBV5-1 to TRBJ2-5, with 7 bases that match TRBD1. J was trimmed by 1 base and V by 6 bases; bases with no gene match: 6. The CDR3 length is 14 residues. Germline V gene lookup returns CDR1 SGHRS and CDR2 YFSETQ. CDR3 DNA: TGCGCCAGCACCCAGGGGGACATCCAAGAGACCCAGTACTTC. Translating it yields CASTQGDIQETQYF.

The V and J genes are TRBV20-1 and TRBJ1-5; TRBD1 agrees at 11 bases. V lost 0 bases and J lost 6; bases outside the gene matches: 4. The V gene's germline CDR1 is DFQATT and CDR2 SNEGSKA (reference sequence). This CDR3 is built from 15 residues. In DNA, the CDR3 is TGCAGTGCTAGAGAGGGCGGGACAGGGGGTCAGCCCCAGCATTTT. Translating gives CSAREGGTGGQPQHF.

This clonotype was detected only a few times. The chain joins TRBV7-9 to TRBJ2-5, with D hard to call. Per germline, CDR1 SEHNR and CDR2 FQNEAQ (reference sequence). V was trimmed by 5 bases and J by 5 bases, leaving 18 bases between them. CDR3 length equals 15 residues. CDR3 nucleotides: TGTGCCAGCAGCCCTCCCCTCGACGAACGGGAGACCCAGTACTTC. Protein product: CASSPPLDERETQYF.

V usage is TRBV11-1 and J usage is TRBJ2-1; 14 bases are shared with TRBD2. This CDR3 region has 21 residues. Germline assignment: CDR1 SGHAT and CDR2 FQDESV (reference sequence). Trimming at V came to 3 bases and at J to 0 bases, leaving 13 bases not matched to a gene. Here the CDR3 reads CASSLGPGLAGDSSSYNEQFF. In DNA form, the CDR3 reads TGTGCCAGCAGCTTGGGACCGGGACTAGCGGGGGATTCGAGCTCCTACAATGAGCAGTTCTTC. The full variable domain, its missing parts supplied by reference TRBV11-1 and TRBJ2-1, is EAEVAQSPRYKITEKSQAVAFWCDPISGHATLYWYRQILGQGPELLVQFQDESVVDDSQLPKDRFSAERLKGVDSTLKIQPAELGDSAMYLCASSLGPGLAGDSSSYNEQFFGPGTRLTVL.

The chain joins TRBV6-2 or TRBV6-3 to TRBJ2-7; 7 nucleotides agree with TRBD2. Germline V gene data show CDR1 as MNHEY and CDR2 as SVGEGT. The CDR3 sequence is 14 residues long. After removal of 5 bases from V and 3 bases from J, the junction contained 7 bases not matched to a gene. CDR3 DNA: TGTGCCAGCAGTCGGGGAGGGTTCGGCTACGAGCAGTACTTC. Translation: CASSRGGFGYEQYF.

The rearrangement links TRBV29-1 to TRBJ1-2; D is undetermined. The CDR3 extends over 13 amino acids. Germline loops: CDR1 SQVTM, CDR2 ANQGSEA. Trimming left V 8 bases short and J 8 bases short, with 21 bases between. CDR3 sequence reads: CSSREPDDIGYTF. The CDR3, as DNA: TGCAGCTCCCGGGAGCCGGACGACATAGGCTACACCTTC. The whole variable domain, remainder taken from reference TRBV29-1 and TRBJ1-2, is SAVISQKPSRDICQRGTSLTIQCQVDSQVTMMFWYRQQPGQSLTLIATANQGSEATYESGFVIDKFPISRPNLTFSTLTVSNMSPEDSSIYLCSSREPDDIGYTFGSGTRLTVV.

This clonotype was counted ten times or more. V is TRBV10-3 and J is TRBJ2-6; D is uncertain. The V gene's germline CDR1 is ENHRY and CDR2 SYGVKD. The V gene lost 5 bases and the J gene lost 1 base, with 0 bases spanning the gap. The CDR3 is 12 residues long. The CDR3 nucleotides read TGTGCCATCAGTTCTGGGGCCAACGTCCTGACTTTC. Amino acids: CAISSGANVLTF.

The chain joins TRBV20-1 to TRBJ2-1; possibly TRBD1 for D (6 bases). The CDR3 consists of 12 residues. The V gene's germline CDR1 is DFQATT and CDR2 SNEGSKA (reference sequence). V lost 3 bases, J lost 9 bases, and 12 bases lay in between. DNA of the CDR3: TGCAGTGCTAGTACAGGGATCGTTGAGCAGTTCTTC. Translation: CSASTGIVEQFF.

This clonotype turned up a few times. The gene calls are TRBV5-4 and TRBJ2-3, with D hard to call. This CDR3 has 14 residues. The V end lost 4 bases, the J end lost 3 bases, and 12 bases lay between the germline ends. The germline CDR1 and CDR2 sequences are SGHNT and YYREEE (reference sequence). The CDR3 region has the DNA TGTGCCAGCAGCACCACGGACCCAACAGATACGCAGTATTTT. Translating gives CASSTTDPTDTQYF.

The gene calls are TRBV5-1 and TRBJ1-2; perhaps TRBD1 as D (5 bases). This CDR3 region has 14 residues. Trimming removed 0 bases from V and 4 bases from J, with 10 bases in between. The germline CDR1 and CDR2 sequences are SGHRS and YFSETQ. The CDR3, as DNA: TGCGCCAGCAGCTTGGCTGGGACGGCCTATGGCTACACCTTC. Protein: CASSLAGTAYGYTF.